This TCR beta chain was obtained from a study of T cell responses to AZD1222 COVID-19 vaccine. This clone has just one count. Libraries were prepared by immunoSEQ multiplex PCR; TCRdb keeps only in-frame clonotypes and omits some of them. The table lists approximately 160,000 clones, 88% of them singletons, with 2% to 2.5% in the top ten. This clonotype originated in an adult in good health. Here the sequenced sample was peripheral blood, taken on day 0 of AZD1222 vaccination.

CDR3 in amino acids: CASSLGPTGRANYGYTF. The CDR3 DNA is TGTGCCAGCAGCTTGGGGCCGACAGGGCGGGCTAACTATGGCTACACCTTC. V is TRBV5-6 and J is TRBJ1-2; 7 positions match TRBD1. In germline, CDR1 is SGHDT, CDR2 YYEEEE. The CDR3 sequence is 17 residues long. The V gene end was trimmed by 0 bases and the J gene end by 0 bases; junction bases not matched to a gene: 8.